A single sample gave rise to the 4 T cell receptor beta chains below, sequenced in a study of T cells in narcolepsy. TCRdb's copy holds only in-frame clones and misses some; the assay was immunoSEQ multiplex PCR. Here the sample spans 25,000 to 35,000 clones, almost 90% being singletons. The sequencing input was CD45RA- memory CD4+ T cells from PBMCs. These receptors all stem from a human donor with narcolepsy.

The gene calls are TRBV14 and TRBJ2-7, with 7 bases matching TRBD1. With 5 bases clipped from V and 1 base from J, the junction kept 8 bases outside the gene matches. Germline CDR1 reads SGHDN; CDR2 reads FVKESK. The CDR3 has 15 amino acids. Here the CDR3 reads CASSDFRDRSYEQYF. As DNA, the CDR3 is TGTGCCAGCAGCGATTTCCGGGACAGATCCTACGAGCAGTACTTC. The full variable domain, completed using reference TRBV14 and TRBJ2-7, is EAGVTQFPSHSVIEKGQTVTLRCDPISGHDNLYWYRRVMGKEIKFLLHFVKESKQDESGMPNNRFLAERTGGTYSTLKVQPAELEDSGVYFCASSDFRDRSYEQYFGPGTRLTVT.

This clone was counted once. The rearrangement joins TRBV10-3 to TRBJ1-6, with TRBD1 matching 9 bases. The CDR3 contains 16 residues. Germline loops: CDR1 ENHRY, CDR2 SYGVKD. With 0 bases clipped from V and 6 bases from J, the junction kept 3 bases outside the gene matches. Written as DNA, the CDR3 is TGTGCCATCAGTGAGTCGGGGACAGGGACTAATTCACCCCTCCACTTT. The encoded protein is CAISESGTGTNSPLHF.

In DNA form, the CDR3 reads TGCAGTGCTAGTCGTGTAGATGAGCAGTTCTTC. Its protein is CSASRVDEQFF. The rearrangement joins TRBV20-1 to TRBJ2-1; D not certain. With 3 bases removed from V and 8 bases from J, the gap between germline ends came to 8 bases. There are 11 residues in the CDR3. Germline V CDR1 and CDR2: DFQATT, SNEGSKA (reference sequence).

V gene TRBV5-4 combines with J gene TRBJ2-7; tentatively, D is TRBD1 (6 bases). CDR1 SGHNT and CDR2 YYREEE come from the germline V gene (reference sequence). This CDR3 is 12 amino acids long. V lost 10 bases to trimming and J lost 6 bases, with 17 bases between them. This CDR3 reads CAAGDNLGEQYF. DNA of the CDR3: TGTGCCGCCGGGGACAATCTCGGCGAGCAGTACTTC.